This T cell receptor beta chain originates from a study of spatial heterogeneity in lung cancer. Specified time point: sample taken at primary tumor resection. Tumor, nontumor lung or frozen PBMC supplied whole RNA, sequenced without sorting. This clonotype has at least ten counts. Its antigen is not identified. TCRdb analysed the 5' RACE reads with MiXCR anew, one entry per CDR3 protein. The sample carries roughly 28,000 distinct CDR3 sequences, roughly 6.6% recorded once. General study results and limits: Coverage was estimated at about 7% of tumor T cells for alpha chains and 13% for beta chains. Mutation counts in tumors were tracked by counts of expanded intratumoral alpha and beta TCRs.

The CDR3 totals 17 residues. Losses at the gene ends were 8 bases for V and 8 bases for J; bases not matched to a gene: 17. Germline V gene data show CDR1 as MNHNS and CDR2 as SASEGT. The specimen was lung tumor tissue, collected at surgery. This chain joins TRBV6-1 and TRBJ1-6; 8 nucleotides align to TRBD1. This sequence originates from a male donor with early-stage non-small cell lung cancer. The CDR3 DNA reads as TGTGCCAGCGACCTCAATCCACCGGGACAGGTTTATTCACCCCTCCACTTT. Translated: CASDLNPPGQVYSPLHF.